This T cell receptor beta chain was identified in a study of T cells after yellow fever vaccination. The study's findings and limits: Contamination of FACS-sorted repertoires by abundant clonotypes from the bulk population could occur.

MiXCR was run by TCRdb on the 5' RACE reads, yielding one entry per CDR3 protein. Among under 200,000 distinct CDR3 sequences listed, around 7% were seen once. The CDR3 totals 10 residues. The germline V gene encodes CDR1 DFQATT and CDR2 SNEGSKA (reference sequence). Between the trimmed V and J ends, which lost 6 bases and 3 bases, there was a span of 6 bases. The table lists this clonotype with many counts. Its target is unknown. V and J are TRBV20-1 and TRBJ2-7, with no clear D. This receptor was taken from a man aged 18 to 29 who received the YFV17D yellow fever vaccine. The sample here was CD4+ T cells sorted from PBMCs, taken more than 4 days after the first yellow fever vaccination. The CDR3 coding sequence is TGCAGTGCGTCTAACTACGAGCAGTACGTC. This codes for CSASNYEQYV.